This is a list of T cell receptor beta chains from one sample in a study of STAT3 mutations in large granular lymphocyte leukemia. Measured with immunoSEQ multiplex PCR; TCRdb has only the in-frame clones, and not every one. The sample shows approximately 43,000 clones, roughly three quarters of them seen only once. The specimen was PBMCs. The origin of the receptors is a human donor with T large granular lymphocyte leukemia. Some clones in this sample may be carry-over from other donors' samples. The CDR3 runs from the conserved cysteine through the conserved F or W. D genes are given only for firm matches. Part of the rows lack a size; the others show once, few, many or a class for expanded clones.

TRBV7-9	TRBJ2-4	-	-	TGTGCCAGCAGCTTAGACCGCAGCATTCAGTACTTC	CASSLDRSIQYF
TRBV28	TRBJ1-5	-	-	TGTGCCAGCAGTTCGACAGGACCTAACAATCAGCCCCAGCATTTT	CASSSTGPNNQPQHF
TRBV5-5	TRBJ1-1	-	-	TGTGCCAGCAGCTTGGCTGACAGAAAAGCTTTCTTT	CASSLADRKAFF
TRBV10-1	TRBJ2-3	-	-	TGCGCCAGCAGTGATGGTTCTAGCACGGGCACAGATACGCAGTATTTT	CASSDGSSTGTDTQYF
TRBV18	TRBJ2-5	-	-	TGTGCCAGCTCACCACCAACGAGGGAGACCCAGTACTTC	CASSPPTRETQYF
TRBV2	TRBJ1-3	-	-	TGTGCCAGCAGTGAAAAGATTCTCTCTGGAAACACCATATATTTT	CASSEKILSGNTIYF
TRBV4-3	TRBJ1-2	-	-	TGCGCCAGCAGCCAGGCTAGCCGGGGGGACTATGGCTACACCTTC	CASSQASRGDYGYTF
TRBV7-8	TRBJ2-7	few	-	TGTGCCAGCAGCGCAGAGAATGGCTACGAGCAGTACTTC	CASSAENGYEQYF
TRBV19	TRBJ1-2	-	TRBD1	TGTGCCAGTAGTATAGATATGGACAGGGACTATGGCTACACCTTC	CASSIDMDRDYGYTF
TRBV19	TRBJ1-2	-	-	TGTGCCAGTAGTATACCAGGGGTGGACTATGGCTACACCTTC	CASSIPGVDYGYTF
TRBV6-5	TRBJ1-5	-	-	TGTGCCAGCAGTTATTACAGGGATAGCAATCAGCCCCAGCATTTT	CASSYYRDSNQPQHF
TRBV10-1	TRBJ1-6	-	-	TGCGCCAGCAGTACTAAACCAAATTCACCCCTCCACTTT	CASSTKPNSPLHF
TRBV2	TRBJ1-5	few	-	TGTGCCAGCAGTCCCGAACTGGGAATCAATCAGCCCCAGCATTTT	CASSPELGINQPQHF
TRBV28	TRBJ1-4	-	-	TGTGCCAGCGGATCACAGGGAGTAGGAGAAAAACTGTTTTTT	CASGSQGVGEKLFF
TRBV7-8	TRBJ2-7	-	-	TGTGCCAGCAGCTTAGAAGCCCTAGGAAACACCTACGAGCAGTACTTC	CASSLEALGNTYEQYF
TRBV27	TRBJ1-1	-	-	TGTGCCAGCAGTTTCACGGCTCTCAGCACTGAAGCTTTCTTT	CASSFTALSTEAFF
TRBV7-9	TRBJ2-2	-	-	TGTGCCAGCAGCTTACGGAATCCCAGCGGGGAGCTGTTTTTT	CASSLRNPSGELFF
TRBV28	TRBJ2-7	-	TRBD2	TGTGCCAGCAGTTTTATCCGCGGGACTAGCGCTTCCTACGAGCAGTACTTC	CASSFIRGTSASYEQYF
TRBV7-8	TRBJ1-1	-	-	TGTGCCAGCAGCACCAGGGGAGGGGACACTGAAGCTTTCTTT	CASSTRGGDTEAFF
TRBV6-1	TRBJ1-1	-	-	TGTGCCAGCAGTCCTCACAGGGTTTACACTGAAGCTTTCTTT	CASSPHRVYTEAFF
TRBV7-9	TRBJ2-3	-	-	TGTGCCAGCAGCTTAGGGAGAGGGGGTGGAGATACGCAGTATTTT	CASSLGRGGGDTQYF
TRBV5-1	TRBJ2-5	-	-	TGCGCCAGCAGCTTGAATCCGGGCGGGACCCAGTACTTC	CASSLNPGGTQYF
TRBV29-1	TRBJ2-4	-	-	TGCAGCGTTGATGCAGGGCGAAACATTCAGTACTTC	CSVDAGRNIQYF
TRBV7-9	TRBJ2-1	-	-	TGTGCCAGCAGCTCCTCCCCGGAGCAGTTCTTC	CASSSSPEQFF
TRBV6-5	TRBJ1-3	-	-	TGTGCCAGCAGTTACTCGCGGGGCGCAGGCATAAACACCATATATTTT	CASSYSRGAGINTIYF
TRBV27	TRBJ1-6	-	-	TGTGCCACCCGAAGGACGGATTCACCCCTCCACTTT	CATRRTDSPLHF
TRBV28	TRBJ1-2	-	TRBD1	TGTGCCAGCAGTGACCCCGGACAGGGAGGAGGAGGTGGCTACACCTTC	CASSDPGQGGGGGYTF
TRBV5-1	TRBJ2-7	-	TRBD2	TGCGCCAGCAGCTTGGCAACGTCGGGGGGGCAGCAGTACTTC	CASSLATSGGQQYF
TRBV19	TRBJ1-2	-	-	TGTGCCAGTACAGGGGCTGGGAATTATGGCTACACCTTC	CASTGAGNYGYTF
TRBV5-1	TRBJ1-1	-	-	TGCGCCAGCAGCTTGGGACAGCATTATGGTGAAGCTTTCTTT	CASSLGQHYGEAFF
TRBV5-1	TRBJ1-5	-	-	TGCGCCAGCAGCCTCAATAGCAATCAGCCCCAGCATTTT	CASSLNSNQPQHF
TRBV28	TRBJ2-5	-	TRBD1	TGTGCCAGCAGCCGGACAGGAGAGACCCAGTACTTC	CASSRTGETQYF
TRBV2	TRBJ1-5	once	-	TGTGCCAGCAGTGAGGGGGGCCCCCCCCTCAATCAGCCCCAGCATTTT	CASSEGGPPLNQPQHF
TRBV28	TRBJ1-5	-	-	TGTGCCAGCAGTTTCGGGGGGGCACCGGGTCAGCCCCAGCATTTT	CASSFGGAPGQPQHF
TRBV6-5	TRBJ2-5	once	TRBD2	TGTGCCAGCACCTCAGGACTAGCGGTACAAGAGACCCAGTACTTC	CASTSGLAVQETQYF
TRBV5-4	TRBJ2-1	-	-	TGTGCCAGCAGCTTGGCGGGGGGCACCTACAATGAGCAGTTCTTC	CASSLAGGTYNEQFF
TRBV18	TRBJ2-7	once	-	TGTGCCAGCTCACCACCTAACGGTGAATACGAGCAGTACTTC	CASSPPNGEYEQYF
TRBV28	TRBJ2-5	-	TRBD2	TGTGCCAGCAGTCCCCGGCTAGCGGGGGGGGAGACCCAGTACTTC	CASSPRLAGGETQYF
TRBV4-1	TRBJ1-5	once	TRBD1	TGCGCCAGCAGCCAAGACCCCGACAGGGTCGGACAGCCCCAGCATTTT	CASSQDPDRVGQPQHF
TRBV19	TRBJ1-6	-	TRBD1	TGTGCCAGTAGTACCGACCCCCCAGGGACAGTTGGCAATTCACCCCTCCACTTT	CASSTDPPGTVGNSPLHF